The rows below give T cell receptor beta chains drawn from one sample of a study of cytotoxic CD8 clonotypes in ibrutinib-treated CLL. Sequenced by immunoSEQ multiplex PCR; TCRdb stores in-frame clones only, minus some. The sample holds over 100,000 clones, about 50% seen once. Sample: PBMCs, taken after 24 months of ibrutinib treatment. These receptors originate from a human donor with chronic lymphocytic leukemia. The CDR3 runs from the conserved cysteine through the conserved F or W. A D gene is named only where the DNA matches it firmly. Clone size is given for some rows only: seen once, a few or many times, or a class if the clone is expanded.

v_gene: TRBV6-1
len: 15
abundance: few
d_gene: -
j_gene: TRBJ1-4
CDR3aa: CASSTGKATNEKLFF
CDR3nt: TGTGCCAGCAGCACAGGGAAGGCAACTAATGAAAAACTGTTTTTT

v_gene: TRBV18
len: 13
abundance: few
d_gene: -
j_gene: TRBJ1-2
CDR3aa: CASSPGMEYGYTF
CDR3nt: TGTGCCAGCTCACCGGGGATGGAATATGGCTACACCTTC

v_gene: TRBV19
len: 17
abundance: once
d_gene: -
j_gene: TRBJ1-3
CDR3aa: CASSIPSTDSSGNTIYF
CDR3nt: TGTGCCAGTAGTATACCCTCGACAGACAGCTCTGGAAACACCATATATTTT

v_gene: TRBV5-1
len: 15
abundance: many
d_gene: -
j_gene: TRBJ1-4
CDR3aa: CASSSGTPTNEKLFF
CDR3nt: TGCGCCAGCAGCTCGGGGACACCAACTAATGAAAAACTGTTTTTT

v_gene: TRBV7-9
len: 14
abundance: -
d_gene: TRBD1
j_gene: TRBJ1-2
CDR3aa: CASSFEGAANGYTF
CDR3nt: TGTGCCAGCAGCTTCGAGGGGGCCGCCAATGGCTACACCTTC

v_gene: TRBV10-3
len: 15
abundance: few
d_gene: -
j_gene: TRBJ2-5
CDR3aa: CAINPGTGSPGTQYF
CDR3nt: TGTGCCATCAACCCAGGAACGGGAAGTCCGGGGACCCAGTACTTC

v_gene: TRBV7-9
len: 14
abundance: few
d_gene: TRBD2
j_gene: TRBJ2-1
CDR3aa: CASSSGLAGDEQFF
CDR3nt: TGTGCCAGCAGCTCGGGACTAGCAGGCGATGAGCAGTTCTTC

v_gene: TRBV4-2
len: 13
abundance: once
d_gene: -
j_gene: TRBJ2-7
CDR3aa: CASSQRVAYEQYF
CDR3nt: TGTGCCAGCAGCCAACGGGTTGCCTACGAGCAGTACTTC

v_gene: TRBV6-5
len: 12
abundance: few
d_gene: -
j_gene: TRBJ1-1
CDR3aa: CASLGRHTEAFF
CDR3nt: TGTGCCAGCCTGGGACGGCACACTGAAGCTTTCTTT

v_gene: TRBV30
len: 13
abundance: -
d_gene: -
j_gene: TRBJ2-3
CDR3aa: CAWSQGPTDTQYF
CDR3nt: TGTGCCTGGAGTCAGGGGCCCACAGATACGCAGTATTTT

v_gene: TRBV7-2
len: 12
abundance: -
d_gene: -
j_gene: TRBJ2-5
CDR3aa: CASSSTDRTQYF
CDR3nt: TGTGCCAGCAGCTCGACAGATAGGACCCAGTACTTC

v_gene: TRBV29-1
len: 13
abundance: -
d_gene: TRBD1
j_gene: TRBJ2-1
CDR3aa: CSVAQGRPNEQFF
CDR3nt: TGCAGCGTTGCACAGGGGCGCCCCAATGAGCAGTTCTTC

v_gene: TRBV19
len: 17
abundance: few
d_gene: TRBD1
j_gene: TRBJ1-1
CDR3aa: CASRRAGTGFMNTEAFF
CDR3nt: TGTGCCAGTAGGCGTGCCGGGACAGGATTCATGAACACTGAAGCTTTCTTT

v_gene: TRBV30
len: 13
abundance: -
d_gene: -
j_gene: TRBJ1-2
CDR3aa: CAWSVRERPSYTF
CDR3nt: TGTGCCTGGAGTGTACGCGAAAGACCGAGCTACACCTTC

v_gene: TRBV11-1
len: 13
abundance: -
d_gene: -
j_gene: TRBJ1-1
CDR3aa: CASRLGSGTEAFF
CDR3nt: TGTGCCAGCAGACTGGGAAGTGGCACTGAAGCTTTCTTT

v_gene: TRBV9
len: 18
abundance: -
d_gene: -
j_gene: TRBJ2-6
CDR3aa: CASSVGWGPTSGANVLTF
CDR3nt: TGTGCCAGCAGCGTAGGATGGGGCCCTACCTCTGGGGCCAACGTCCTGACTTTC

v_gene: TRBV7-6
len: 16
abundance: -
d_gene: TRBD1
j_gene: TRBJ2-1
CDR3aa: CASSREGTGAYNEQFF
CDR3nt: TGTGCCAGCAGCCGAGAGGGGACAGGGGCCTACAATGAGCAGTTCTTC

v_gene: TRBV7-9
len: 14
abundance: many
d_gene: TRBD1
j_gene: TRBJ2-7
CDR3aa: CASSSTQGEVEQYF
CDR3nt: TGTGCCAGCAGCTCCACACAGGGGGAGGTCGAGCAGTACTTC

v_gene: TRBV19
len: 12
abundance: -
d_gene: -
j_gene: TRBJ1-4
CDR3aa: CAAGRGREKLFF
CDR3nt: TGTGCCGCCGGGAGGGGCCGCGAAAAACTGTTTTTT

v_gene: TRBV5-5
len: 18
abundance: -
d_gene: TRBD1
j_gene: TRBJ2-2
CDR3aa: CASSLKYSQGANTGELFF
CDR3nt: TGTGCCAGCAGCTTGAAATATTCCCAGGGGGCGAACACCGGGGAGCTGTTTTTT

v_gene: TRBV18
len: 16
abundance: -
d_gene: -
j_gene: TRBJ2-5
CDR3aa: CASSPSSVGVQETQYF
CDR3nt: TGTGCCAGCTCACCATCGAGCGTAGGGGTCCAAGAGACCCAGTACTTC

v_gene: TRBV2
len: 13
abundance: few
d_gene: -
j_gene: TRBJ1-2
CDR3aa: CASRPQPLYGYTF
CDR3nt: TGTGCCAGCCGTCCACAACCACTCTATGGCTACACCTTC